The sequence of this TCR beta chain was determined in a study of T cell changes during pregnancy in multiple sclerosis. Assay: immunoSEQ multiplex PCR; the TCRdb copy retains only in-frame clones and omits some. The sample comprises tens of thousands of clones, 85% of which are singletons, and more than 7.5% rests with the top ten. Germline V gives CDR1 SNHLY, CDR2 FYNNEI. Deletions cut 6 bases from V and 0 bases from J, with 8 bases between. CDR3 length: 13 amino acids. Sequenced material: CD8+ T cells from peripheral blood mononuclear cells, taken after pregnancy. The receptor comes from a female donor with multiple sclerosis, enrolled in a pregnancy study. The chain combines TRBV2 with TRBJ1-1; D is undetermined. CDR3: CASSGEVNTEAFF. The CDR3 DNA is TGTGCCAGCAGCGGGGAGGTGAACACTGAAGCTTTCTTT.